Listed below are T cell receptor beta chains from one sample, sequenced in a study of prognosis after radiotherapy for stage I lung cancer. In TCRdb, the multiplex PCR reads were re-called with MiXCR into one record per CDR3 protein. The sample consists of 12,000 or so distinct CDR3 sequences, 35% of them appearing once. Sequences were derived from PBMCs, sampled before or after stereotactic body radiation therapy (not recorded which). All receptors derive from a donor aged 50 or older with non-small cell lung cancer. Each CDR3 is given with its conserved first and last residue. The order of the fields is clone size, J gene, D gene, V gene, CDR3 DNA, CDR3 protein. D genes are given only for firm matches. Some rows mark clone size as missing; the rest say once, few, many or name a class of expanded clone.

>many|TRBJ2-1|TRBD2|TRBV6-1
TGTGCCAGCAGAGATAGCGGGGCGGGGGGTGAGCAGTTCTTC
CASRDSGAGGEQFF
>-|TRBJ1-2|-|TRBV12-3/TRBV12-4
TGTGCCAGTTTTAACAGGATAAACTATGGCTACACCTTC
CASFNRINYGYTF
>-|TRBJ2-7|-|TRBV12-3/TRBV12-4
TGTGCCAGCAATCTTGGGGGGCTCTACGAGCAGTACTTC
CASNLGGLYEQYF
>-|TRBJ2-1|TRBD2|TRBV12-3/TRBV12-4
TGTGCCATTAACTACCCGACTAGCGGGATCTACAATGAGCAGTTCTTC
CAINYPTSGIYNEQFF
>many|TRBJ1-1|TRBD1|TRBV28
TGTGCCAGTCGGGACAGTAACACTGAAGCTTTCTTT
CASRDSNTEAFF
>medium-sized|TRBJ2-1|TRBD2|TRBV7-3
TGTGCCAGCAGCCTACGACCAAGCGGGGGGCCCAACAATGAGCAGTTCTTC
CASSLRPSGGPNNEQFF
>medium-sized|TRBJ2-7|-|TRBV6-2/TRBV6-3
TGTGCCACACGGGGGGGTAGCGGCCAACTCAGGGGGTACGAGCAGTACTTC
CATRGGSGQLRGYEQYF
>-|TRBJ2-1|TRBD2|TRBV20-1
TGCAGTGCTAGGACAGATGGGACTAGCGGGAAATACAATGAGCAGTTCTTC
CSARTDGTSGKYNEQFF
>once|TRBJ2-3|-|TRBV27
TGTGCCAGCAGTAGAGGATCGATAACAGATACGCAGTATTTT
CASSRGSITDTQYF
>many|TRBJ2-3|-|TRBV24-1
TGTGCCACCAGTGATACAAGGACAGATACGCAGTATTTT
CATSDTRTDTQYF
>medium-sized|TRBJ1-5|-|TRBV28
TGTGCCAGCAGACAGATGCCTAATCAGCCCCAGCATTTT
CASRQMPNQPQHF
>-|TRBJ1-3|-|TRBV15
TGTGCCACCAGCCCCTACCCAGGGGCTTTCAACACCATATATTTT
CATSPYPGAFNTIYF
>many|TRBJ2-1|-|TRBV13
TGTGCCAGCAGCCGGGCTTTGGGGAATGAGCAGTTCTTC
CASSRALGNEQFF
>-|TRBJ1-2|TRBD1|TRBV5-1
TGTGCCAGCAGGCGGACAGGGGGCGCAAGCGACTATGGCTACACCTTC
CASRRTGGASDYGYTF
>-|TRBJ1-5|-|TRBV19
TGTGCCAGTAGTATTGGCAACTGGGGCAATCAGCCCCAGCATTTT
CASSIGNWGNQPQHF
>-|TRBJ2-1|-|TRBV10-3
TGTGCCGGGACGGTCAACAATGAGCAGTTCTTC
CAGTVNNEQFF
>medium-sized|TRBJ2-5|TRBD1|TRBV13
TGTGCCAGCAGCTTGGGGACAGAAGAGACCCAGTACTTC
CASSLGTEETQYF
>many|TRBJ2-5|-|TRBV12-3/TRBV12-4
TGTGCCAGCAGTTTAGGGCAGCAAGAGACCCAGTACTTC
CASSLGQQETQYF
>-|TRBJ2-1|-|TRBV5-1
TGCGCCAGCAGCTTGGCCCCGGCTGGAGGGGTATACAATGAGCAGTTCTTC
CASSLAPAGGVYNEQFF
>few|TRBJ1-4|TRBD1|TRBV5-4
TGTGCCAGCAGCCGTGGACAGGGAGAGGAAAAACTGTTTTTT
CASSRGQGEEKLFF
>many|TRBJ2-7|-|TRBV14
TGTGCCAGCAGCCAAGATACCGACAGTCCAGCGTACGAGCAGTACTTC
CASSQDTDSPAYEQYF
>many|TRBJ1-2|-|TRBV5-1
TGCGCCAGCAGCCTCGGGGACACGGGAGGCTACACCTTC
CASSLGDTGGYTF
>many|TRBJ2-5|-|TRBV2
TGTGCCAGCAGCCCAGGGGTGGAGACCCAGTACTTC
CASSPGVETQYF
>many|TRBJ1-2|-|TRBV5-6
TGTGCCAGCAGTAACAGTATCGGGGGCTACACCTTC
CASSNSIGGYTF
>many|TRBJ2-5|TRBD1|TRBV10-3
TGTGCCATCAGTACACCGACAGGGGGGGACGAGACCCAGTACTTC
CAISTPTGGDETQYF
>medium-sized|TRBJ2-1|TRBD1|TRBV24-1
TGTGCCACCAGTGACTCGGACAGGGTCAATGAGCAGTTCTTC
CATSDSDRVNEQFF
>many|TRBJ1-1|-|TRBV5-1
TGCGCCAGCAGCTTGCTGGGAAGTAGCACTGAAGCTTTCTTT
CASSLLGSSTEAFF
>-|TRBJ2-7|-|TRBV5-4
TGTGCCAGCAGCTTGTCGCCAGGGTCCGCGCAGTACTTC
CASSLSPGSAQYF
>few|TRBJ2-1|TRBD2|TRBV20-1
TGCAGTGCTAGAATACTAGCGGGAATATACAATGAGCAGTTCTTC
CSARILAGIYNEQFF
>many|TRBJ1-2|-|TRBV15
TGTGCCACCAGCAGAGATCGACAGCCTGTGTGGGGCTACACCTTC
CATSRDRQPVWGYTF
>many|TRBJ2-3|-|TRBV5-1
TGCGCCAGCAGCTCGGGACATAACACAGATACGCAGTATTTT
CASSSGHNTDTQYF
>many|TRBJ1-1|-|TRBV6-4
TGTGCCAGCAGTGAGACAGGAATGGGAACTGAAGCTTTCTTT
CASSETGMGTEAFF
>many|TRBJ2-5|TRBD2|TRBV7-3
TGTGCCAGCAGCCCGGGACTAGCGGGGGGCGGAGAGACCCAGTACTTC
CASSPGLAGGGETQYF
>many|TRBJ2-2|-|TRBV6-1
TGTGCCAGCAGCACCAAATCGCCCCCGGTCGTCGGGGAGCTGTTTTTT
CASSTKSPPVVGELFF
>many|TRBJ1-2|-|TRBV6-1
TGTGCCAGCAGTGAACCTTTACAGGGTAGGGGCTATGGCTACACCTTC
CASSEPLQGRGYGYTF
>many|TRBJ2-6|TRBD1|TRBV29-1
TGCAGCGTGCCGGGACAGGGGAGAACTGGGGCCAACGTCCTGACTTTC
CSVPGQGRTGANVLTF
>medium-sized|TRBJ2-7|TRBD1|TRBV9
TGTGCCAGCAGTGGGCAGGGGGCATACGAGCAGTACTTC
CASSGQGAYEQYF
>many|TRBJ1-2|-|TRBV28
TGTGCCAGCAGTTTTCAAGGGGGGCTTGGCTACACCTTC
CASSFQGGLGYTF
>-|TRBJ1-6|-|TRBV7-2
TGTGCCAGCATTCCGCCCTATAATTCACCCCTCCACTTT
CASIPPYNSPLHF
>-|TRBJ2-3|-|TRBV20-1
TGCAGTGCTCTCAAGGGGCGGTTCACAGATACGCAGTATTTT
CSALKGRFTDTQYF
>many|TRBJ1-2|-|TRBV14
TGTGCCAGCAGCCCAGGGATCGCACCCTATGGCTACACCTTC
CASSPGIAPYGYTF
>many|TRBJ1-4|TRBD1|TRBV6-1
TGTGCCAGCAGTGATCGAGGGGGCGAAAAACTGTTTTTT
CASSDRGGEKLFF
>-|TRBJ1-1|-|TRBV7-8
TGTGCCAGCAGCTTTAGGGGTATCGGGGGGCTAACGAACACTGAAGCTTTCTTT
CASSFRGIGGLTNTEAFF
>many|TRBJ1-1|-|TRBV20-1
TGCAGTGCTAGACCTGACGGAATGAACACTGAAGCTTTCTTT
CSARPDGMNTEAFF
>-|TRBJ1-6|-|TRBV7-3
TGTGCCAGCAGCTTAATGGGGGATCGGTCACCCCTCCACTTT
CASSLMGDRSPLHF
>medium-sized|TRBJ2-3|TRBD1|TRBV7-3
TGTGCCAGCAGCTCCACCGGGACAGGCACAGATACGCAGTATTTT
CASSSTGTGTDTQYF
>many|TRBJ2-2|TRBD1|TRBV7-3
TGTGCCAGCAGCTTCGGGACAGGCGAAACCGGGGAGCTGTTTTTT
CASSFGTGETGELFF
>many|TRBJ2-1|-|TRBV18
TGTGCCAGCTCACCACAAGAGGGTGTTAATGAGCAGTTCTTC
CASSPQEGVNEQFF